What follows describes a single TCR beta chain. This clonotype was seen at least ten times. What this receptor recognizes is not known. One base away there is no much larger clone; base qualities are not given. The library came from RACE. Sequencing instrument: NextSeq 500. During library preparation, unique molecular identifiers were attached to individual cDNA molecules so that TCRs could be counted in a quantitative, reproducible way. From each blood RNA sample, both TCR alpha and TCR beta chains were sequenced. Per the authors' processing: A median of approximately 100,000 TCRs per sample was observed, with a range of about 23,224 to 690,600. V, J and CDR3 annotation of the TCR reads was carried out using the Decombinator software suite. For PS versus PT1 abundance plots, all samples were subsampled to the same number of TCRs (28,000). TCRs were defined as expanded if absent before sensitization and observed at least eight times at the 2-week time point. TCRdb cleaned the public reads at Q25 with fastp, built clones with MiXCR and kept in-frame beta chains. Rows merge per CDR3 protein into single entries with the most common DNA and genes. These V and J calls derive from TCRdb rather than the authors' analysis. The sample records 300,000 to 450,000 distinct CDR3 sequences, around 5.5% of which are singletons. Clones ranked in the top ten supply 2.5% to 3% of the sample.

The sample comes from a study of human T cells and chemical hapten exposure (dated by TCRdb to the early 2020s). Background on the whole study: For sensitization, 2% DPC in acetone was applied to a 2 cm by 2 cm area of upper inner arm skin. Throughout the roughly 26-week study period, patients were also given weekly therapeutic DPC doses on the scalp. Patch testing on the upper back used Finn chambers containing 0.01% DPC, with scoring done after 6 days according to International Contact Dermatitis Research Group standards. The patient cohort, mostly female, included alopecia areata with under or over 50% scalp involvement, alopecia totalis and alopecia universalis. Libraries were combined into a pool for sequencing, and differences in TCR yield between samples came mainly from small differences in library volumes within the pool. The study tracked peripheral blood TCR repertoire changes in vivo during primary and secondary sensitization to the hapten diphenylcyclopropenone (DPC) in alopecia patients. Blood samples were taken from patients before sensitization (week 0) and then at 2, 6 and about 24 weeks after DPC sensitization. Around 30 alopecia patients provided blood for TCR sequencing at one to four time points (pre-sensitization, 2, 6 and 24 weeks). Beyond this particular receptor, the publication reports: The number of TCRs above 1 in 1000 frequency did not change with DPC sensitization; there was no evidence of global repertoire structure alterations. Repeated subsampling changed both the strength of the expansion versus patch-test correlation and the threshold at which that correlation became significant. All patients had alopecia, a presumed autoimmune disease, so their immune response might differ from that of healthy individuals. Expanded TCRs formed significantly more large CDR3 similarity clusters than pre-sensitization or healthy control sets, consistent with antigen-driven responses. Patch test score correlated positively with the number of PT1 expanded TCRs, reaching significance at thresholds 8, 16 and 32 but not at 4.

From its cysteine to its phenylalanine, the CDR3 spans 14 amino acids. The kept DNA is CDR3 alone, 42 bases in frame from the first base. The germline V gene specifies SGHTA as CDR1 and FQGNSA as CDR2. V lost 2 bases and J lost 7 bases; the stretch between them is 12 bases long. What the time point label conveys for this sample: pre-sensitization, week 0. The treatment or condition label for this specimen denotes: therapeutic diphenylcyclopropenone sensitization with weekly scalp DPC. At every patch-test visit, the blood draw took place before the patch test was put on. To be eligible, patients had to be aged 18 to 70, diagnosed with alopecia and judged suitable for DPC therapy, while pregnant patients were excluded. Total RNA was extracted from unfractionated whole blood that had been collected in Tempus Blood RNA tubes.

The chain is assembled from TRBV7-2 and TRBJ1-5, and TRBD1 may be the D gene, going by 5 matching bases. The clonotype comes from a woman aged 50 to 65 with alopecia areata. Some clones in this sample may be carry-over from other donors' samples. Sequenced material: whole blood, taken in connection with sensitization to the hapten diphenylcyclopropenone (DPC). At the DNA level, the sequence is TGTGCCAGCAGCTTACCAGGGAATGGGCAGCCCCAGCATTTT. Its product reads: CASSLPGNGQPQHF.